These 5 T cell receptor beta chains were all obtained from the same sample, sequenced in a study of cytomegalovirus exposure and HLA in healthy donors (dated by TCRdb to about 2017). Library preparation employed the immunoSEQ multiplex PCR assay. For the multiplex PCR, a mixture combining 60 forward primers for TCR Vbeta segments and 13 reverse primers for TCR Jbeta segments was used. Here the immuneACCESS table is served through TCRdb, limited to in-frame sequences with V and J called. Missing clones are a known gap in these copies; in checked studies unresolved V genes cover under half, and the rest lacks a known reason. In all, the sample holds about 160,000 clones, and over 75% of those were seen once. The ten largest clones take up 1% of the sample. The specimen sequenced was PBMCs. The receptors shown here come from a woman aged 45-65 years in good health and CMV-seropositive.

The chain couples TRBV6-6 to TRBJ1-2, with a possible D match to TRBD1 (5 bases). The germline CDR1 and CDR2 sequences are MNHNY and SVGAGI (reference sequence). Trimming left V 7 bases short and J 8 bases short, with 23 bases between. This CDR3 has 15 amino acids. The DNA for the CDR3 is TGTGCCAGCACCCCATACGGCAGGGAGGATTTGGGCTACACCTTC. It encodes CASTPYGREDLGYTF.

The chain uses TRBV20-1 and TRBJ2-7, with D perhaps TRBD1 (6 bases). V was pared by 5 bases and J by 12 bases, with 17 bases between. The CDR3 length is 11 residues. The germline V gene has CDR1 DFQATT and CDR2 SNEGSKA (reference sequence). The CDR3 coding sequence is TGCAGTGCTGGCGGACAGCCGGGACGGTACTTC. Translation gives CSAGGQPGRYF.

The rearrangement joins TRBV5-5 to TRBJ2-7, with a tentative D call TRBD1 (5 bases). CDR1 and CDR2 (germline): SGHKS, YYEKEE (reference sequence). The CDR3 extends over 15 amino acids. Trimming shortened V by 3 bases and J by 2 bases, and 15 bases separated the two germline ends. The CDR3 region has the DNA TGTGCCAGCAGCTGGACCCGGACACCTACCTACGAGCAGTACTTC. It specifies CASSWTRTPTYEQYF.

In this sample, this clone turned up once. The chain has TRBV18 and TRBJ2-7; 12 nucleotides agree with TRBD1. The CDR3 sequence is 20 residues long. The germline gives CDR1 KGHSH, CDR2 LQKENI. Trimming cost V 1 base and J 0 bases; bases outside gene matches: 13. The CDR3: CASSPLPGTGGESVSYEQYF. CDR3 bases: TGTGCCAGCTCACCACTCCCTGGGACAGGGGGCGAATCTGTCTCCTACGAGCAGTACTTC.

The chain combines TRBV7-9 with TRBJ1-2, with TRBD1 matching 7 bases. Germline CDR1 is SEHNR and CDR2 is FQNEAQ (reference sequence). The CDR3 has 16 residues. V dropped 5 bases and J dropped 2; count of bases not matched to a gene: 11. Here the CDR3 reads CASSPPKGALNYGYTF. CDR3 DNA sequence: TGTGCCAGCAGCCCACCAAAGGGGGCGTTAAACTATGGCTACACCTTC.